This T cell receptor (beta chain) is from a study of CD8 T cells in ankylosing spondylitis. The CDR3 runs 13 residues. Germline CDR1 SGHNT, CDR2 YYREEE (reference sequence). Trimming removed 1 base at V and 0 bases at J, with 5 bases between. This clonotype came up many times. The antigen is unknown. Libraries for TCR beta were made by quantitative 5'-RACE with molecular barcodes. TCRdb passed the 5' RACE reads through MiXCR, listing each CDR3 protein once. The sample holds roughly 170,000 distinct CDR3 sequences, 9.8% seen once. Study-wide points: Among TCR beta sequences, a motif of under ten highly homologous variants appeared characteristic of ankylosing spondylitis blood. Reportedly, disease-linked clones are significantly enriched in ankylosing spondylitis patients' matched synovial fluid.

The sequenced material came from blood, either unsorted or a sorted T cell fraction (not recorded which). This sequence was found in a female donor with ankylosing spondylitis or in good health (not recorded which). The gene calls are TRBV5-4 and TRBJ2-7, with no clear D. Here the CDR3 DNA reads TGTGCCAGCAGCTTGTGGGGCTCCTACGAGCAGTACTTC. Protein sequence: CASSLWGSYEQYF.